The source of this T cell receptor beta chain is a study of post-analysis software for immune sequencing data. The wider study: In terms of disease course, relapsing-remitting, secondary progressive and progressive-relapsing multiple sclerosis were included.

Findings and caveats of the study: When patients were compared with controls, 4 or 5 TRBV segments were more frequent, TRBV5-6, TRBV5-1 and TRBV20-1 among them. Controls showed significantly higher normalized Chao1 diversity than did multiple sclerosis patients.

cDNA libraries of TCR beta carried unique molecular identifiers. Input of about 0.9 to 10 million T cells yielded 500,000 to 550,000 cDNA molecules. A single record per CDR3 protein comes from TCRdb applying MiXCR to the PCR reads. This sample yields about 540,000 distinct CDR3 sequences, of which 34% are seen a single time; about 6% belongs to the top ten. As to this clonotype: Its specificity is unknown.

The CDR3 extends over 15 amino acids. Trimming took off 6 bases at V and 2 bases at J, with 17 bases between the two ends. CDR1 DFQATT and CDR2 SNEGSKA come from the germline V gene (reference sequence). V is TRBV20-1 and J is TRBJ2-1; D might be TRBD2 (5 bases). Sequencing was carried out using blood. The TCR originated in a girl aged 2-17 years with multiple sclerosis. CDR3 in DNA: TGCAGTGCAAGGACTGGGTTTCGGGCCTACAATGAGCAGTTCTTC. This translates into CSARTGFRAYNEQFF.